The 3 T cell receptor beta chains listed next were all sequenced from one sample in a study of OX40 agonist ivuxolimab in advanced cancers. The method was immunoSEQ multiplex PCR; TCRdb's version includes in-frame clones alone and lacks a portion of them. The sample yields about 93,000 clones, 94% seen once. Sequenced here: CD4+ or CD8+ T cells sorted from blood, sampled in a trial of the OX40 agonist ivuxolimab. These receptors came from an adult with an advanced solid tumor such as melanoma, head and neck, liver or kidney cancer.

J is TRBJ2-1 and V is TRBV7-9; D perhaps matches TRBD2 (5 bases). Trimming took 2 bases from V and 9 from J, leaving 14 bases between them. This CDR3 contains 14 residues. Germline V gene lookup returns CDR1 SEHNR and CDR2 FQNEAQ (reference sequence). The CDR3 is CASSLLLPGTEQFF. The CDR3 region has the DNA TGTGCCAGCAGCTTACTCCTTCCGGGAACTGAGCAGTTCTTC.

The CDR3 loop reads CASSIPTTGPQPQHF. Written as DNA, the CDR3 is TGTGCCAGTAGTATTCCGACCACAGGGCCCCAGCCCCAGCATTTT. The chain has TRBV19 and TRBJ1-5, with D perhaps TRBD1 (6 bases). The CDR3 length is 15 residues. V gave up 3 bases and J gave up 7 bases, with 16 bases separating them. Germline CDR1 reads LNHDA; CDR2 reads SQIVND (reference sequence).

V gene TRBV6-6 combines with J gene TRBJ2-7; 14 bases are shared with TRBD2. Germline V gene data show CDR1 as MNHNY and CDR2 as SVGAGI (reference sequence). This CDR3 is 15 amino acids long. V shed 2 bases and J 9 bases; nucleotides not matched to a gene: 6. CDR3 sequence reads: CASSYTTSGGEGQYF. The CDR3 coding sequence is TGTGCCAGCAGTTACACGACTAGCGGGGGGGAGGGGCAGTACTTC.